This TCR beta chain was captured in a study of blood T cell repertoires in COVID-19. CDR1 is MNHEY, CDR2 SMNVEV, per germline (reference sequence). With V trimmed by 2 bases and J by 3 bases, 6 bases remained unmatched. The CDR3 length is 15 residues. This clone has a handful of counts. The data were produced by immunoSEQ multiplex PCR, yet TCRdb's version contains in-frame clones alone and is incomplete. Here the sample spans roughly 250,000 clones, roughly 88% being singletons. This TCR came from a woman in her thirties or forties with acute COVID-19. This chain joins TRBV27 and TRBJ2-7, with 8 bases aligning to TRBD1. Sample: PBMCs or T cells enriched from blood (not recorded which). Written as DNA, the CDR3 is TGTGCCAGCAGTTTACGAGGGACAGGCAACTACGAGCAGTACTTC. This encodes CASSLRGTGNYEQYF.